A single sample gave rise to the 11 T cell receptor beta chains below, sequenced in a study of blood T cell repertoires in COVID-19. The method was immunoSEQ multiplex PCR; TCRdb's version includes in-frame clones alone and lacks a portion of them. The profile shows a few hundred thousand clones, approximately 81% of them singletons. The sample taken for sequencing was peripheral blood. These receptors were obtained from a man in his forties or fifties with acute or convalescent COVID-19.

The chain employs TRBV5-5 and TRBJ1-1; possibly TRBD1 for D (5 bases). The V end lost 4 bases, the J end lost 3 bases, and 13 bases lay between the germline ends. The CDR3 loop spans 14 amino acids. Germline V gene sequence: CDR1 SGHKS, CDR2 YYEKEE (reference sequence). CDR3 in amino acids: CASSRRTYDTEAFF. DNA for the CDR3: TGTGCCAGCAGCCGTCGGACATACGACACTGAAGCTTTCTTT.

The chain employs TRBV7-2 and TRBJ1-6; D perhaps matches TRBD1 (5 bases). Trimming pared 7 bases from V and 0 bases from J, leaving 10 bases between. This CDR3 region has 15 residues. Germline values: CDR1 SGHTA, CDR2 FQGNSA. The CDR3 sequence: CASNNGGSYNSPLHF. The CDR3 DNA is TGTGCCAGCAACAACGGGGGCTCCTATAATTCACCCCTCCACTTT.

The V and J genes are TRBV12-3 or TRBV12-4 and TRBJ1-2; the D gene is possibly TRBD1 (5 bases). V lost 6 bases and J lost 5, with 10 bases in between. This CDR3 comprises 12 residues. In DNA, the CDR3 is TGTGCCAGCAGCCAGGGCCCTTATGGCTACACCTTC. Translated: CASSQGPYGYTF.

V usage is TRBV15 and J usage is TRBJ1-1; 9 nucleotides agree with TRBD1. The CDR3 is made up of 15 amino acids. Germline CDR1 is LNHNV and CDR2 is YYDKDF (reference sequence). Trimming took 4 bases from V and 1 from J; bases not matched to a gene: 4. CDR3 sequence (DNA): TGTGCCACCAGCATCTGGACAGGGGAGAACACTGAAGCTTTCTTT. This translates into CATSIWTGENTEAFF.

A single count supports this clone. The CDR3 region is CASSVGNSFNEQFF. DNA for the CDR3: TGTGCCAGCAGCGTAGGAAATAGTTTCAATGAGCAGTTCTTC. The chain uses TRBV9 and TRBJ2-1; D remains unclear. The length of the CDR3 is 14 residues. Germline V CDR1 and CDR2: SGDLS, YYNGEE. The V end was cut by 0 bases, the J end by 6 bases, with 10 bases between.

The genes are TRBV9 and TRBJ1-1, with D uncertain. The CDR3 length is 15 residues. V lost 0 bases and J 1 base, leaving 10 bases between the germline ends. Germline CDR1 and CDR2: SGDLS and YYNGEE. CDR3: CASSVASGGNTEAFF. CDR3 DNA sequence: TGTGCCAGCAGCGTAGCTTCGGGAGGGAACACTGAAGCTTTCTTT.

The chain combines TRBV6-1 with TRBJ1-3; D uncertain. The germline V gene encodes CDR1 MNHNS and CDR2 SASEGT. The CDR3 extends over 16 amino acids. The ends were cut back, 2 bases at V and 3 bases at J, with 14 bases in the middle. DNA for the CDR3: TGTGCCAGCAGTGAACGGCGAGCGCCGAGTGGAAACACCATATATTTT. Protein sequence: CASSERRAPSGNTIYF.

This clone has more than one count but fewer than ten. The CDR3 nucleotides read TGTGCCAGTAGTGGACATTACTACACAGATACGCAGTATTTT. This codes for CASSGHYYTDTQYF. The chain recombines TRBV19 with TRBJ2-3; perhaps TRBD1 as D (5 bases). CDR1 LNHDA and CDR2 SQIVND come from the germline V gene (reference sequence). This CDR3 has 14 amino acids. V was trimmed by 5 bases and J by 2 bases, leaving 11 bases between them.

The chain couples TRBV7-2 to TRBJ2-3; TRBD2 matches 8 bases. CDR1 is SGHTA, CDR2 FQGNSA, per germline. Losses at the gene ends were 5 bases for V and 1 base for J; bases not matched to a gene: 8. The length of the CDR3 is 16 residues. The CDR3 region is CASSQGLTSGTDTQYF. The CDR3 DNA sequence: TGTGCCAGCAGCCAAGGGTTGACTAGCGGCACAGATACGCAGTATTTT.

The chain combines TRBV7-2 with TRBJ2-1; 12 bases align to TRBD2. Losses at the gene ends were 3 bases for V and 16 bases for J; bases not matched to a gene: 7. The CDR3 spans 13 residues. Germline-derived CDR1 and CDR2 are SGHTA and FQGNSA. The CDR3 DNA is TGTGCCAGCAGCTTTAGGACTAGCGGGACCTCCTTCTTC. Amino acid sequence: CASSFRTSGTSFF.

This rearrangement joins TRBV3-1 (or the pseudogene TRBV3-2) to TRBJ2-1, with D unresolved. In germline, CDR1 is LGHDT, CDR2 YNNKEL (reference sequence). The CDR3 runs 11 residues. Trimming stripped 4 bases from V and 8 bases from J, with 6 bases between. CDR3 in DNA: TGTGCCAGCAGCCGCACGGATGAGCAGTTCTTC. Its protein is CASSRTDEQFF.